This T cell receptor (beta chain) came from a study of cytomegalovirus exposure and HLA in healthy donors. Study-wide results and limits: Among the most significant clusters, several appeared linked to common viral pathogens in a later analysis. It was 160 or so TCR beta chains that were listed as cytomegalovirus-associated.

The PCR was carried out with 60 Vbeta primers and 13 Jbeta primers. In the study's own analysis: Unique TCR beta chains numbered about 72 million in a later analysis, with 10 million to 14 million shared. The protocol was immunoSEQ multiplex PCR, while the TCRdb copy is restricted to in-frame clones and leaves out a portion. That table supplies the V and J calls and clone size; D and trimming were determined from the DNA. The sample lists 100,000 to 150,000 clones, about 80% occurring once. A remark on this clone: The antigen is undetermined.

The receptor's source is a boy younger than 10 in good health and CMV-seronegative. The sample comprised PBMCs.

The CDR3 region has the DNA TGTGCCAGCAGCTCCCACCCGGGAGACGATGAAGCTTTCTTT. The encoded protein is CASSSHPGDDEAFF. The J gene is TRBJ1-1, the V gene TRBV5-4; D gene uncertain. Germline V gene sequence: CDR1 SGHNT, CDR2 YYREEE (reference sequence). Trimming pared 3 bases from V and 7 bases from J, leaving 16 bases between. This CDR3 contains 14 residues. Together with reference TRBV5-4 and TRBJ1-1, the CDR3 gives the full variable domain: ETGVTQSPTHLIKTRGQQVTLRCSSQSGHNTVSWYQQALGQGPQFIFQYYREEENGRGNFPPRFSGLQFPNYSSELNVNALELDDSALYLCASSSHPGDDEAFFGQGTRLTVV.